These 29 T cell receptor beta chains originate from one sample sequenced in a study of cytomegalovirus exposure and HLA in healthy donors. TCRdb's copy holds only in-frame clones and misses some; the assay was immunoSEQ multiplex PCR. Of more than 95,000 clones listed, 94% are singletons. What was sequenced was PBMCs. The receptors shown here come from a woman aged 18-29 years in good health and CMV-seronegative.

The CDR3 reads CAWSRGGLNQPQHF. The CDR3 DNA is TGTGCCTGGAGTAGAGGGGGCCTCAATCAGCCCCAGCATTTT. The V gene is TRBV30, the J gene TRBJ1-5; 7 positions match TRBD1. Trimming removed 2 bases from V and 3 bases from J; junction bases left unmatched: 4. The CDR3 runs to 14 residues. Per the germline V gene, CDR1 is GTSNPN and CDR2 is SVGIG (reference sequence).

This clone showed up just once. V is TRBV4-2 and J is TRBJ2-5; tentatively, D is TRBD2 (5 bases). V lost 0 bases and J lost 0, with 11 bases in between. Per germline, CDR1 LGHNA and CDR2 YNFKEQ. This CDR3 is built from 16 residues. CDR3 nucleotide sequence: TGTGCCAGCAGCCAAGAAGGCCGGGGAAACCAAGAGACCCAGTACTTC. Amino acid sequence: CASSQEGRGNQETQYF.

The chain uses TRBV28 and TRBJ1-2; 7 positions agree with TRBD1. Germline values: CDR1 MDHEN, CDR2 SYDVKM. With 5 bases clipped from V and 4 bases from J, the junction kept 4 bases outside the gene matches. This CDR3 has 13 amino acids. In nucleotides, the CDR3 is TGTGCCAGCAGTACAGGGGAAGGCTATGGCTACACCTTC. It codes for CASSTGEGYGYTF.

J is TRBJ2-2 and V is TRBV9; D unresolved. The V and J ends lost 3 bases and 2 bases respectively, with 11 bases between them. Per the germline V gene, CDR1 is SGDLS and CDR2 is YYNGEE. CDR3 length: 15 amino acids. The DNA for the CDR3 is TGTGCCAGCAGCGAGCTCACTGATAACACCGGGGAGCTGTTTTTT. Translation: CASSELTDNTGELFF.

J is TRBJ2-5 and V is TRBV9; 8 bases match TRBD2. CDR1 is SGDLS, CDR2 YYNGEE, per germline. This CDR3 is built from 15 residues. V shed 0 bases, J shed 4 bases, and the junction held 5 bases outside the gene matches. The CDR3 region has the DNA TGTGCCAGCAGCGTAGCCAGCGGGGGCAGAGAGACCCAGTACTTC. Protein sequence: CASSVASGGRETQYF.

The V gene is TRBV11-1, the J gene TRBJ2-1, with D unresolved. Germline CDR1 SGHAT, CDR2 FQDESV (reference sequence). The germline V and J ends were trimmed by 5 bases and 7 bases, with 9 bases remaining between them. CDR3 length: 12 amino acids. The CDR3 spells CASSARRNEQFF. The CDR3 DNA reads TGTGCCAGCAGCGCTAGACGAAATGAGCAGTTCTTC. The full variable domain, with the rest looked up from reference TRBV11-1 and TRBJ2-1, is EAEVAQSPRYKITEKSQAVAFWCDPISGHATLYWYRQILGQGPELLVQFQDESVVDDSQLPKDRFSAERLKGVDSTLKIQPAELGDSAMYLCASSARRNEQFFGPGTRLTVL.

The chain carries TRBV5-1 and TRBJ2-5; possible D gene TRBD2, 7 bases. The germline V gene encodes CDR1 SGHRS and CDR2 YFSETQ. Trimming took off 4 bases at V and 5 bases at J, with 18 bases between the two ends. CDR3 length: 15 amino acids. The chain's CDR3 is CASSREGGQYETQYF. The CDR3 DNA follows: TGCGCCAGCAGCAGGGAGGGGGGGCAGTACGAGACCCAGTACTTC.

V gene TRBV6-5 combines with J gene TRBJ2-1, with TRBD2 matching over 10 bases. CDR3 size: 15 residues. Germline-derived CDR1 and CDR2 are MNHEY and SVGAGI. Losses at the gene ends were 5 bases for V and 5 bases for J; bases not matched to a gene: 6. CDR3 in DNA: TGTGCCAGCAGTCCTAGCGGGAGTATCGACAATGAGCAGTTCTTC. Amino acids: CASSPSGSIDNEQFF.

The chain links TRBV2 to TRBJ1-5, with no clear D. The V end was cut by 9 bases, the J end by 3 bases, with 12 bases between. The CDR3 is made up of 13 amino acids. The germline V gene has CDR1 SNHLY and CDR2 FYNNEI. Here the CDR3 DNA reads TGTGCCAGTCATTCCATGGCCAATCAGCCCCAGCATTTT. Amino acids: CASHSMANQPQHF.

J is TRBJ2-3 and V is TRBV7-3; a weak D match, TRBD2 (6 bases). The CDR3 extends over 15 amino acids. Germline CDR1 is SGHTA and CDR2 is FQGTGA. V lost 3 bases and J lost 4, with 14 bases in between. CDR3 region: CASSFGSAGADTQYF. The CDR3 region has the DNA TGTGCCAGCAGCTTCGGGAGCGCGGGCGCAGATACGCAGTATTTT.

The CDR3 region is CASSVRDRGRLGSNEKLFF. The CDR3, as DNA: TGTGCCAGCAGTGTCCGGGACAGGGGGCGATTAGGTTCTAATGAAAAACTGTTTTTT. The rearrangement uses TRBV2 and TRBJ1-4; 12 nucleotides agree with TRBD1. V shed 4 bases and J 3 bases; nucleotides not matched to a gene: 12. CDR1 and CDR2 from the germline V gene are SNHLY and FYNNEI. This CDR3 has 19 residues.

The chain has TRBV19 and TRBJ1-2; 11 bases match TRBD1. V trimming: 3 bases; J trimming: 6 bases; junction bases outside the gene matches: 6. CDR3 length: 15 residues. Germline CDR1 LNHDA, CDR2 SQIVND (reference sequence). The CDR3 protein is CASSIGTGGWNGYTF. Here the CDR3 DNA reads TGTGCCAGTAGTATCGGGACAGGGGGATGGAATGGCTACACCTTC. Drawing the rest from reference TRBV19 and TRBJ1-2, the complete variable domain is DGGITQSPKYLFRKEGQNVTLSCEQNLNHDAMYWYRQDPGQGLRLIYYSQIVNDFQKGDIAEGYSVSREKKESFPLTVTSAQKNPTAFYLCASSIGTGGWNGYTFGSGTRLTVV.

The gene calls are TRBV9 and TRBJ2-2; TRBD2 agrees at 8 bases. Germline V CDR1 and CDR2: SGDLS, YYNGEE. There are 17 residues in the CDR3. V was clipped by 4 bases and J by 1 base; unmatched bases: 9. CDR3 coding DNA: TGTGCCAGCAGCCCTCACGGGAGGGGACAGAACACCGGGGAGCTGTTTTTT. This sequence encodes CASSPHGRGQNTGELFF.

The V gene is TRBV10-3, the J gene TRBJ2-3, with D possibly TRBD2 on 5 matching bases. The CDR3 has 12 amino acids. V gave up 7 bases and J gave up 6 bases, with 11 bases separating them. Germline values: CDR1 ENHRY, CDR2 SYGVKD. CDR3 region: CAIKTTGDTQYF. CDR3 DNA: TGTGCCATCAAAACTACGGGGGATACGCAGTATTTT.

The chain has TRBV2 and TRBJ1-1; TRBD1 matches at 9 bases. Germline-derived CDR1 and CDR2 are SNHLY and FYNNEI. V shed 6 bases, J shed 2 bases, and the junction held 4 bases outside the gene matches. There are 14 residues in the CDR3. CDR3 loop: CASSAGQGNTEAFF. CDR3 in DNA: TGTGCCAGCAGCGCGGGACAGGGTAACACTGAAGCTTTCTTT.

The chain has TRBV2 and TRBJ2-1; D is perhaps TRBD1 (6 bases). This CDR3 is 12 amino acids long. V shed 6 bases and J shed 8 bases, with 11 bases lying between them. From germline, CDR1 is SNHLY and CDR2 FYNNEI. The CDR3 DNA is TGTGCCAGCAGACAGGGTAACGATGAGCAGTTCTTC. Translation: CASRQGNDEQFF.

In DNA form, the CDR3 reads TGTGCCAGCAGTTTATGGCGGGAGGGGAGCACAGATACGCAGTATTTT. This gives the protein CASSLWREGSTDTQYF. V usage is TRBV28 and J usage is TRBJ2-3; 9 bases fit TRBD2. The CDR3 contains 16 residues. CDR1 is MDHEN, CDR2 SYDVKM, per germline. V gave up 0 bases and J gave up 0 bases; unmatched junction bases: 1.

This clone has only one observation. This chain uses TRBV7-9 with TRBJ2-5; D remains unclear. The V end was cut by 2 bases, the J end by 1 base, with 11 bases between. Germline CDR1 reads SEHNR; CDR2 reads FQNEAQ (reference sequence). There are 15 residues in the CDR3. The CDR3, as DNA: TGTGCCAGCAGCTTATCGGGTCAAATCCAAGAGACCCAGTACTTC. It codes for CASSLSGQIQETQYF.

The chain links TRBV11-2 to TRBJ1-2, with unresolved D. Trimming stripped 5 bases from V and 6 bases from J, with 13 bases between. The germline CDR1 and CDR2 sequences are SGHAT and FQNNGV. There are 13 residues in the CDR3. CDR3 in amino acids: CASSPGRLHGYTF. The CDR3 DNA is TGTGCCAGCAGCCCCGGGAGGCTCCATGGCTACACCTTC.

The J gene is TRBJ2-7, the V gene TRBV2; weak D call: TRBD2 (5 bases). V lost 5 bases and J 3 bases, leaving 14 bases between the germline ends. Germline CDR1 and CDR2: SNHLY and FYNNEI. The CDR3 runs to 14 residues. The CDR3 loop is CASSLPEGHYEQYF. CDR3 in DNA: TGTGCCAGCAGTCTCCCCGAGGGCCACTACGAGCAGTACTTC.

The chain uses TRBV28 and TRBJ1-6, with D tentatively TRBD1 (6 bases). The germline V and J ends were trimmed by 4 bases and 4 bases, with 17 bases remaining between them. The CDR3 is made up of 17 amino acids. From germline, CDR1 is MDHEN and CDR2 SYDVKM. DNA for the CDR3: TGTGCCAGCAGTTCCCGTAGGGAGGGGGGATATAATTCACCCCTCCACTTT. It specifies CASSSRREGGYNSPLHF.

As DNA, the CDR3 is TGTGCCAGCAGTTCTGCTCAGGGCGTTGGGGACTATGGCTACACCTTC. It encodes CASSSAQGVGDYGYTF. The chain couples TRBV28 to TRBJ1-2, with D possibly TRBD1 on 5 matching bases. The CDR3 is 16 residues long. Germline V gene sequence: CDR1 MDHEN, CDR2 SYDVKM. V lost 4 bases, J lost 3 bases, and 18 bases lay in between.

The chain employs TRBV7-8 and TRBJ1-2, with a tentative D call TRBD1 (6 bases). Germline V lookup: CDR1 SGHVS, CDR2 FQNEAQ. CDR3 length: 13 residues. Trimming cost V 1 base and J 7 bases, with 10 bases left between them. CDR3: CASSLGGRGGYTF. The CDR3 bases are TGTGCCAGCAGCTTAGGGGGGCGCGGTGGCTACACCTTC.

The rearrangement uses TRBV28 and TRBJ1-1; the D is unclear. The CDR3 has 11 amino acids. The germline CDR1 and CDR2 sequences are MDHEN and SYDVKM. V was pared by 8 bases and J by 10 bases, with 14 bases between. The chain's CDR3 is CASRQPSGAFF. The CDR3 DNA follows: TGTGCCAGCCGCCAACCATCGGGAGCTTTCTTT.

The J gene is TRBJ2-7, the V gene TRBV11-2; weak D call: TRBD2 (5 bases). Looked up from germline, CDR1 is SGHAT and CDR2 is FQNNGV. The CDR3 is 16 residues long. V lost 3 bases, J lost 0 bases, and 15 bases lay in between. CDR3 residues: CASSLGPLGSSYEQYF. As DNA, the CDR3 is TGTGCCAGCAGCTTGGGCCCGCTTGGGAGCTCCTACGAGCAGTACTTC.

This clone appeared a single time. The chain couples TRBV4-1 to TRBJ2-1, with a weak D call TRBD2 (6 bases). CDR1 is MGHRA and CDR2 is YSYEKL in the germline V gene. Trimming removed 1 base at V and 7 bases at J, with 11 bases between. The CDR3 loop spans 14 amino acids. CDR3 bases: TGCGCCAGCAGCCAAGCGTCCGGGGGAAATGAGCAGTTCTTC. Translated, it gives CASSQASGGNEQFF.

The chain is built from TRBV5-6 and TRBJ2-5; 8 bases fit TRBD2. Germline assignment: CDR1 SGHDT and CDR2 YYEEEE. J was trimmed by 4 bases and V by 4 bases; bases with no gene match: 12. The CDR3 sequence is 16 residues long. CDR3 sequence: CASSGTSGSLGETQYF. The CDR3 nucleotides read TGTGCCAGCAGCGGGACAAGCGGGAGTCTAGGAGAGACCCAGTACTTC.

The chain recombines TRBV19 with TRBJ2-1; no definite D call. CDR3 length: 13 amino acids. Germline CDR1 is LNHDA and CDR2 is SQIVND (reference sequence). Trimming took off 3 bases at V and 6 bases at J, with 9 bases between the two ends. Here the CDR3 DNA reads TGTGCCAGTAGTATGACTGGTCCCAATGAGCAGTTCTTC. It codes for CASSMTGPNEQFF. Using reference TRBV19 and TRBJ2-1 for the parts outside the CDR3, the full variable domain is DGGITQSPKYLFRKEGQNVTLSCEQNLNHDAMYWYRQDPGQGLRLIYYSQIVNDFQKGDIAEGYSVSREKKESFPLTVTSAQKNPTAFYLCASSMTGPNEQFFGPGTRLTVL.

The J gene is TRBJ2-5, the V gene TRBV6-5; a weak D match, TRBD2 (6 bases). CDR1 MNHEY and CDR2 SVGAGI come from the germline V gene. The CDR3 length is 16 residues. The V end lost 2 bases, the J end lost 2 bases, and 15 bases lay between the germline ends. CDR3 in DNA: TGTGCCAGCAGTTACATGGAGGGTCGAGGGCAAGAGACCCAGTACTTC. Protein product: CASSYMEGRGQETQYF.